Listed below are T cell receptor beta chains from one sample, sequenced in a study of T cell responses to AZD1222 COVID-19 vaccine. Profiling relied on immunoSEQ multiplex PCR, and the TCRdb table lists in-frame clones only, not all of them. The profile shows about 120,000 clones, 89% of them singletons. Sequencing was performed on peripheral blood, taken on day 0 of AZD1222 vaccination. The receptors stem from an adult in good health. Each CDR3 is given with its conserved first and last residue. A D gene is named only where the DNA matches it firmly.

D gene,V gene,J gene,CDR3 protein,CDR3 DNA
-,TRBV4-1,TRBJ2-6,CASSQGAPSGANVLTF,TGCGCCAGCAGCCAAGGGGCGCCTTCTGGGGCCAACGTCCTGACTTTC
-,TRBV7-2,TRBJ2-7,CASSLSPAVSYEQYF,TGTGCCAGCAGCTTAAGCCCCGCGGTTTCCTACGAGCAGTACTTC
-,TRBV27,TRBJ2-5,CASRGASRETQYF,TGTGCCAGCAGGGGGGCCAGCCGGGAGACCCAGTACTTC
-,TRBV20-1,TRBJ1-6,CSAREGSPLHF,TGCAGTGCTAGAGAGGGATCACCCCTCCACTTT
-,TRBV4-2,TRBJ2-4,CASSQPGAVAKNIQYF,TGTGCCAGCAGCCAACCCGGGGCCGTAGCCAAAAACATTCAGTACTTC
-,TRBV19,TRBJ1-1,CASSSGGGHTEAFF,TGTGCCAGTAGTAGCGGGGGGGGTCACACTGAAGCTTTCTTT
-,TRBV27,TRBJ1-2,CASSLTGNFAYGYTF,TGTGCCAGCAGTTTAACAGGGAATTTCGCCTATGGCTACACCTTC
-,TRBV2,TRBJ2-5,CASSGAAQETQYF,TGTGCCAGCAGTGGGGCCGCTCAAGAGACCCAGTACTTC
TRBD2,TRBV5-1,TRBJ2-2,CASSFRTSGRGTGELFF,TGCGCCAGCAGCTTCAGGACTAGCGGGCGTGGCACCGGGGAGCTGTTTTTT
TRBD1,TRBV27,TRBJ1-3,CASSPQGQFSSGNTIYF,TGTGCCAGCAGTCCCCAGGGACAGTTTAGCTCTGGAAACACCATATATTTT